A single sample is the source of the 8 T cell receptor beta chains below, sequenced in a study of control samples from healthy donors and cancer patients. Using immunoSEQ multiplex PCR, the repertoire was profiled, and TCRdb retains in-frame clones only, with some absent. This sample has fewer than 120,000 clones, with 85% to 90% found just once. Sequenced sample: PBMCs. Receptors originate from a woman aged 60 to 75 with lung cancer.

This chain connects TRBV11-2 to TRBJ2-7; the D gene could be TRBD1 or TRBD2 (6 bases each). Trimming cost V 5 bases and J 6 bases, with 8 bases left between them. The CDR3 has 11 amino acids. Germline V gene sequence: CDR1 SGHAT, CDR2 FQNNGV. Written as DNA, the CDR3 is TGTGCCAGCAGCGAGGGGGGCGAGCAGTACTTC. It specifies CASSEGGEQYF. The full variable domain, completed using reference TRBV11-2 and TRBJ2-7, is EAGVAQSPRYKIIEKRQSVAFWCNPISGHATLYWYQQILGQGPKLLIQFQNNGVVDDSQLPKDRFSAERLKGVDSTLKIQPAKLEDSAVYLCASSEGGEQYFGPGTRLTVT.

This rearrangement joins TRBV6-4 to TRBJ2-1; TRBD1 aligns across 9 bases. In germline, CDR1 is MRHNA, CDR2 SNTAGT. The CDR3 contains 16 residues. J was trimmed by 3 bases and V by 0 bases; bases with no gene match: 3. The CDR3: CASSDSWDRVYNEQFF. CDR3 bases: TGTGCCAGCAGTGACTCATGGGACAGGGTCTACAATGAGCAGTTCTTC.

This clone was observed a few times. V gene TRBV2 combines with J gene TRBJ2-1; 7 positions match TRBD1. With 11 bases clipped from V and 1 base from J, the junction kept 11 bases outside the gene matches. CDR3 length: 15 amino acids. Per the germline V gene, CDR1 is SNHLY and CDR2 is FYNNEI. DNA for the CDR3: TGTGCCTCGATAAGGGACAGTCCTTCCTACAATGAGCAGTTCTTC. Translated: CASIRDSPSYNEQFF.

This clone came up once. This rearrangement joins TRBV5-8 to TRBJ1-2; 7 nucleotides align to TRBD1. There are 13 residues in the CDR3. Germline assignment: CDR1 SGHTS and CDR2 YDEGEE. After removal of 3 bases from V and 6 bases from J, the junction contained 5 bases not matched to a gene. The DNA for the CDR3 is TGTGCCAGCAGCTATAAACAGGGGAATGGCTACACCTTC. It translates to CASSYKQGNGYTF.

The rearrangement links TRBV7-2 to TRBJ1-5; no reliable D call. Trimming left V 5 bases short and J 0 bases short, with 8 bases between. From germline, CDR1 is SGHTA and CDR2 FQGNSA. This CDR3 is 14 amino acids long. CDR3 region: CASSGFPSNQPQHF. For the CDR3, the DNA is TGTGCCAGCAGCGGATTCCCTAGCAATCAGCCCCAGCATTTT.

This chain's CDR3 is CASSPRDRYNYGYTF. The CDR3 DNA reads as TGCGCCAGCAGCCCCCGGGACAGATATAACTATGGCTACACCTTC. The chain has TRBV4-3 and TRBJ1-2; TRBD1 matches 7 bases. Germline CDR1 and CDR2: LGHNA and YSLEER. This CDR3 has 15 amino acids. J lost 1 base, V lost 4 bases, and 6 bases had no gene match.

This clone was found once. The rearrangement links TRBV5-1 to TRBJ2-1; 9 nucleotides match TRBD2. The CDR3 has 16 residues. V dropped 0 bases and J dropped 5; count of bases not matched to a gene: 6. Germline values: CDR1 SGHRS, CDR2 YFSETQ. CDR3: CASSLGRASGNNEQFF. In DNA form, the CDR3 reads TGCGCCAGCAGCTTGGGTCGGGCTAGCGGGAACAATGAGCAGTTCTTC.

Concerning this clone: Other nucleotide sequences from this sample produce the same CDR3. The gene calls are TRBV29-1 and TRBJ1-2; unclear D gene. CDR1 and CDR2 from the germline V gene are SQVTM and ANQGSEA. The CDR3 length is 13 residues. The germline V and J ends were trimmed by 0 bases and 5 bases, with 10 bases remaining between them. CDR3 sequence: CSVEDPEGYGYTF. The CDR3 DNA follows: TGCAGCGTTGAAGATCCAGAGGGATATGGCTACACCTTC.